This entry is about one TCR beta chain. The data are from a study of control samples from healthy donors and cancer patients. Profiling relied on immunoSEQ multiplex PCR, and the TCRdb table lists in-frame clones only, not all of them. The sample lists tens of thousands of clones, approximately 93% occurring once. Germline assignment: CDR1 SGHKS and CDR2 YYEKEE (reference sequence). Trimming cost V 0 bases and J 4 bases; bases outside gene matches: 4. This CDR3 spans 15 amino acids. This TCR derives from a middle-aged woman with lung cancer. J is TRBJ1-2 and V is TRBV5-5; 9 positions agree with TRBD1. The source material was PBMCs. The CDR3 DNA sequence: TGTGCCAGCAGCTTGGAGGGACAGGGTGGCTATGGCTACACCTTC. Translation gives CASSLEGQGGYGYTF.